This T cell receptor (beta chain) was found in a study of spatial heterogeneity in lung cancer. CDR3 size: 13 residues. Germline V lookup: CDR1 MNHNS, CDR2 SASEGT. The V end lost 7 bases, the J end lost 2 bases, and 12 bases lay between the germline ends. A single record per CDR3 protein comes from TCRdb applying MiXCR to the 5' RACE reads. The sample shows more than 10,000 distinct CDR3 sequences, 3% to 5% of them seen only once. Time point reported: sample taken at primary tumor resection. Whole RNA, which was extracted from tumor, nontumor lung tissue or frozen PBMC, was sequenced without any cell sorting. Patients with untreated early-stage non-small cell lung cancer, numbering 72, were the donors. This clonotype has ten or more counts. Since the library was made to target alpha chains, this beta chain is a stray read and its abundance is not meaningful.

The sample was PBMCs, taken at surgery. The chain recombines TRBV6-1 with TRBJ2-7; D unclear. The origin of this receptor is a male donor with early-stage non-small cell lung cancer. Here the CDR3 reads CASTYALTYEQYF. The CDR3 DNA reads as TGTGCCAGCACGTACGCCCTCACCTACGAGCAGTACTTC.